This TCR beta chain was observed in a study of blood T cells in healthy people across ages. Whole-study findings and limits: The unsorted PBMCs prevented any conclusive comparison of naive versus antigen-experienced cells.

There are a few counts of this clonotype. The antigen is unknown. The CDR3 sequence is 15 residues long. The ends were cut back, 5 bases at V and 1 base at J, with 14 bases in the middle. Primed by a sample-barcoded 5' primer and a J-beta primer mix, a second PCR proceeded for 7 to 11 cycles. TCRdb reprocessed the 5' RACE reads via MiXCR and lists one record per CDR3 protein. The repertoire holds hundreds of thousands of distinct CDR3 sequences, with 20% to 25% as singletons. This chain links TRBV12-3 or TRBV12-4 with TRBJ1-2; TRBD1 is a possible D gene (5 bases). Material for sequencing was blood. The sequence came from a man between 65 and 85 years old in good health. The CDR3: CASSPTGDVNYGYTF. For the CDR3, the DNA is TGTGCCAGCAGTCCAACAGGAGACGTTAACTATGGCTACACCTTC.